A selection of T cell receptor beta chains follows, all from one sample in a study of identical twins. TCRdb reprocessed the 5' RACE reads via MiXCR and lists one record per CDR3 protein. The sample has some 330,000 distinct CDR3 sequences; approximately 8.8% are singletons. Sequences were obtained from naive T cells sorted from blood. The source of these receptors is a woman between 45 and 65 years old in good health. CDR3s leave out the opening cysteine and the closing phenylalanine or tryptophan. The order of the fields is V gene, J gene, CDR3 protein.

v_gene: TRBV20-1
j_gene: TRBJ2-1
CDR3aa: SARDSGRARQEQF

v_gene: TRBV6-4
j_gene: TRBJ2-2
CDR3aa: ASSDSVGELF

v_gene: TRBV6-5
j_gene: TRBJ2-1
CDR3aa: ASSYLASGSGTNEQF

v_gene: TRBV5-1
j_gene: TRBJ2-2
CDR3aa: ASSHSPRTGELF

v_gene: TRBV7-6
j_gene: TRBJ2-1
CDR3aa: ASSLEWTSYEQF

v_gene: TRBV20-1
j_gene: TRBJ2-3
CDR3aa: SARVTSVGTQY

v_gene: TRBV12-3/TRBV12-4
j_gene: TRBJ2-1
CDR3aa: ASSSRGASYNEQF

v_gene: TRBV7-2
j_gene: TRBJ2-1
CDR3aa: ASSTTGLTYNEQF

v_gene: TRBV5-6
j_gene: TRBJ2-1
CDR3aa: ASSLALVGVGEQF

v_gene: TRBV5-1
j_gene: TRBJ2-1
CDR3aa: ASSLGFGEQF